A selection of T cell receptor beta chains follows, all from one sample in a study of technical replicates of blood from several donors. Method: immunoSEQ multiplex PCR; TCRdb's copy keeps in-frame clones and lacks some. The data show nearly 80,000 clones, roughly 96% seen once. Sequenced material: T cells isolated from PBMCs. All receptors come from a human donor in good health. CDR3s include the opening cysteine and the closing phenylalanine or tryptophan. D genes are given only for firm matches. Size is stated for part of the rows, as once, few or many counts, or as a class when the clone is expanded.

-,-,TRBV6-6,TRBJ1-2,CASRHNYGYTF,TGTGCCAGCAGACACAACTATGGCTACACCTTC
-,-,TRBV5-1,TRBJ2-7,CASSLAVGSPYEQYF,TGCGCCAGCAGCTTGGCGGTGGGCTCTCCCTACGAGCAGTACTTC
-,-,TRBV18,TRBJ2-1,CASSPVTGTYEQFF,TGTGCCAGCTCACCAGTTACAGGGACATATGAGCAGTTCTTC
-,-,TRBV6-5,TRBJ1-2,CASSSGTWMDGYTF,TGTGCCAGCAGCAGCGGGACCTGGATGGATGGCTACACCTTC
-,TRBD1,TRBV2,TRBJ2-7,CASYSDRVDEQYF,TGTGCCAGCTACTCGGACAGGGTCGACGAGCAGTACTTC
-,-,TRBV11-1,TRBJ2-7,CASSYPYSPYEQYF,TGTGCCAGCAGCTATCCATACAGCCCCTACGAGCAGTACTTC
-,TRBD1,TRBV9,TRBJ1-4,CASSVGQGGEKLFF,TGTGCCAGCAGCGTAGGACAGGGAGGTGAAAAACTGTTTTTT
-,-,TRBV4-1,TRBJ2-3,CASSQDSGTSLQYF,TGCGCCAGCAGCCAAGACTCCGGGACTTCATTGCAGTATTTT
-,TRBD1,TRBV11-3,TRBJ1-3,CASSFKGTAYSGNTIYF,TGTGCCAGCAGCTTTAAAGGGACAGCTTACTCTGGAAACACCATATATTTT
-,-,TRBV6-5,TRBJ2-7,CASRQAAAYEQYF,TGTGCCAGCAGACAGGCCGCAGCCTACGAGCAGTACTTC
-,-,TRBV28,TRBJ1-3,CAVIPPTSGNTIYF,TGTGCCGTAATACCACCTACCTCTGGAAACACCATATATTTT
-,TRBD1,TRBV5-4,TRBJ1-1,CASSLDWAGGEAFF,TGTGCCAGCAGCTTGGATTGGGCAGGGGGAGAGGCTTTCTTT
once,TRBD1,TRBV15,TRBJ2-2,CATSRRQGDTGELFF,TGTGCCACCAGCAGGAGACAGGGGGACACCGGGGAGCTGTTTTTT
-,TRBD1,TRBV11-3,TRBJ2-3,CASNTGKGAGTDTQYF,TGTGCCAGCAACACGGGGAAGGGGGCCGGCACAGATACGCAGTATTTT
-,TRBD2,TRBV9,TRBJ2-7,CASSVGIAGAYEQYF,TGTGCCAGCAGCGTAGGTATAGCGGGAGCATACGAGCAGTACTTC
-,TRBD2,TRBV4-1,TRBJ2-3,CATKRASGNTDTQYF,TGCGCCACCAAGAGGGCGAGCGGGAATACAGATACGCAGTATTTT
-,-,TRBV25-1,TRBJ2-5,CASREGNLETQYF,TGTGCCAGCAGGGAGGGGAACCTGGAGACCCAGTACTTC
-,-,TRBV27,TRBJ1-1,CASSLSAGGNTEAFF,TGTGCCAGCAGTTTGTCGGCGGGGGGGAACACTGAAGCTTTCTTT
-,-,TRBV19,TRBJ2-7,CASKTGNSYEQYF,TGTGCCAGTAAGACGGGAAACTCCTACGAGCAGTACTTC
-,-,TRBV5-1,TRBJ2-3,CASSYLDGSGDTQYF,TGCGCCAGCAGTTACCTAGACGGGAGTGGGGATACGCAGTATTTT
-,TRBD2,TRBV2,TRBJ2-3,CASGGLAGGDTQYF,TGTGCCAGCGGGGGACTAGCGGGAGGAGATACGCAGTATTTT
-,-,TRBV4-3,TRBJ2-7,CASSQDRTLYEQYF,TGCGCCAGCAGCCAAGATAGGACACTCTACGAGCAGTACTTC
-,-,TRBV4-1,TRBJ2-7,CASSQERTPTYEQYF,TGCGCCAGCAGCCAAGAAAGGACTCCCACCTACGAGCAGTACTTC
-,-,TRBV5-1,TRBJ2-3,CASSLAALSRADTQYF,TGCGCCAGCAGCTTGGCCGCCCTCTCGAGGGCAGATACGCAGTATTTT
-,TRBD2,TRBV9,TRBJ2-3,CASSASAGGGGDTQYF,TGTGCCAGCAGCGCCTCCGCGGGAGGGGGGGGAGATACGCAGTATTTT
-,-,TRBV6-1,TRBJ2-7,CASSEVQGPISYEQYF,TGTGCCAGCAGTGAAGTCCAGGGGCCGATCTCCTACGAGCAGTACTTC
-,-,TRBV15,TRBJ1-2,CATRGGGGRLNYGYTF,TGTGCCACCAGGGGAGGGGGTGGCAGACTTAACTATGGCTACACCTTC
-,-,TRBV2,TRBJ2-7,CASSLQGSEQYF,TGTGCCAGCAGCCTGCAGGGTTCCGAGCAGTACTTC
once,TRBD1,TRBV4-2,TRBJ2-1,CASSQGQGPYNEQFF,TGTGCCAGCAGCCAGGGACAGGGGCCCTACAATGAGCAGTTCTTC
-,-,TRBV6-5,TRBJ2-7,CASSYSTAYEQYF,TGTGCCAGCAGTTACTCGACAGCTTACGAGCAGTACTTC